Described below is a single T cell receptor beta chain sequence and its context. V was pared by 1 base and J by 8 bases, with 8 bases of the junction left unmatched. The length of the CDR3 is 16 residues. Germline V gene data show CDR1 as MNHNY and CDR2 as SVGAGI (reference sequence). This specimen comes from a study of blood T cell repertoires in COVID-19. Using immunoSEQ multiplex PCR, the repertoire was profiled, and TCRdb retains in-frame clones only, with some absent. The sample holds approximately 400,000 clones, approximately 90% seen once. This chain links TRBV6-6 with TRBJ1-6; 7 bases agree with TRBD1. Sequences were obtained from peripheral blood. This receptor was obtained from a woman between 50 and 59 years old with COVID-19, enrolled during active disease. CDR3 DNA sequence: TGTGCCAGCAGTTACTTAGGCCCTCAGGGGGATTCACCCCTCCACTTT. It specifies CASSYLGPQGDSPLHF.